These 12 T cell receptor beta chains came from one sample sequenced in a study of blood T cell repertoires in COVID-19. Data came from immunoSEQ multiplex PCR; TCRdb stores just in-frame clones and leaves some out. The sample holds about 200,000 clones, about four fifths seen once. Sequenced: peripheral blood. The receptors come from a woman between 35 and 50 years old with active or convalescent COVID-19.

This clone was detected a few times. This chain connects TRBV5-1 to TRBJ2-1; TRBD2 matches at 13 bases. Trimming removed 4 bases from V and 5 bases from J; junction bases left unmatched: 3. Germline-derived CDR1 and CDR2 are SGHRS and YFSETQ. The CDR3 has 15 amino acids. Here the CDR3 reads CASSPGLAGNNEQFF. In nucleotides, the CDR3 is TGCGCCAGCAGCCCGGGACTAGCGGGGAACAATGAGCAGTTCTTC. Filled out from reference TRBV5-1 and TRBJ2-1, the complete variable domain reads KAGVTQTPRYLIKTRGQQVTLSCSPISGHRSVSWYQQTPGQGLQFLFEYFSETQRNKGNFPGRFSGRQFSNSRSEMNVSTLELGDSALYLCASSPGLAGNNEQFFGPGTRLTVL.

The chain joins TRBV3-1 (or the pseudogene TRBV3-2) to TRBJ1-1, with D unresolved. The ends were cut back, 1 base at V and 0 bases at J, with 6 bases in the middle. The CDR3 consists of 14 residues. Germline CDR1 and CDR2: LGHDT and YNNKEL (reference sequence). The CDR3 bases are TGTGCCAGCAGCCAAGGCAGTCTGAACACTGAAGCTTTCTTT. The encoded protein is CASSQGSLNTEAFF.

The chain is built from TRBV10-2 and TRBJ2-7; TRBD2 aligns across 8 bases. The length of the CDR3 is 15 residues. The V gene end was trimmed by 9 bases and the J gene end by 2 bases; junction bases not matched to a gene: 12. Germline CDR1 is WSHSY and CDR2 is SAAADI. The DNA for the CDR3 is TGCGCCAGTACCCCTGGAGCGGGGGCAACCTACGAGCAGTACTTC. Translating gives CASTPGAGATYEQYF.

This chain connects TRBV6-5 to TRBJ1-3, with TRBD1 matching 7 bases. This CDR3 spans 11 amino acids. V shed 5 bases, J shed 11 bases, and the junction held 3 bases outside the gene matches. Germline V gene data show CDR1 as MNHEY and CDR2 as SVGAGI. The CDR3 region is CASSRQGAIYF. In nucleotides, the CDR3 is TGTGCCAGCAGTCGACAGGGCGCCATATATTTT.

The chain joins TRBV6-6 to TRBJ2-4; 10 bases line up with TRBD2. J gave up 6 bases and V 6 bases, and 5 bases lay outside the gene matches. The germline gives CDR1 MNHNY, CDR2 SVGAGI (reference sequence). This CDR3 region has 14 residues. The CDR3: CASRSGRGGNIQYF. CDR3 sequence (DNA): TGTGCCAGCAGGAGCGGGAGGGGGGGAAACATTCAGTACTTC.

At least ten counts were recorded for this clone. The V gene is TRBV18, the J gene TRBJ1-4; a possible D gene is TRBD1 (6 bases). Trimming removed 3 bases from V and 5 bases from J, with 13 bases in between. The CDR3 runs 15 residues. Germline V gives CDR1 KGHSH, CDR2 LQKENI. The CDR3 sequence: CASSPNQGWNEKLFF. The CDR3 DNA follows: TGTGCCAGCTCACCGAATCAGGGGTGGAATGAAAAACTGTTTTTT.

The V and J genes are TRBV6-5 and TRBJ1-4, with 10 bases matching TRBD1. This CDR3 contains 15 residues. The germline CDR1 and CDR2 sequences are MNHEY and SVGAGI. With V trimmed by 3 bases and J by 7 bases, 5 bases remained unmatched. The CDR3 here is CASSYLGTGVEKLFF. The CDR3 nucleotides are TGTGCCAGCAGTTATTTAGGGACAGGGGTTGAAAAACTGTTTTTT.

This clone was observed once. V and J are TRBV9 and TRBJ2-2, with 9 nucleotides matching TRBD1. The ends lost 4 bases at V and 3 bases at J; junction bases unmatched: 4. Germline CDR1 and CDR2: SGDLS and YYNGEE. The CDR3 runs to 15 residues. The chain's CDR3 is CASSPGDRDTGELFF. CDR3 sequence (DNA): TGTGCCAGCAGCCCTGGGGACAGGGACACCGGGGAGCTGTTTTTT.

This chain joins TRBV6-5 and TRBJ2-5; D gene ambiguous. Germline loops: CDR1 MNHEY, CDR2 SVGAGI. V gave up 5 bases and J gave up 2 bases, with 3 bases separating them. The CDR3 runs to 11 residues. For the CDR3, the DNA is TGTGCCAGCAGTCAGCAAGAGACCCAGTACTTC. Translation: CASSQQETQYF.

This rearrangement joins TRBV6-5 to TRBJ1-1; TRBD1 is a possible D gene (5 bases). V was cut by 3 bases and J by 0 bases, with 11 bases left in between. The CDR3 is 15 residues long. CDR1 and CDR2 from the germline V gene are MNHEY and SVGAGI. CDR3: CASSYGGDLNTEAFF. The CDR3 region has the DNA TGTGCCAGCAGTTATGGGGGGGACCTGAACACTGAAGCTTTCTTT.

This clone was seen just once. CDR3 in amino acids: CASSRSGGSGNTEAFF. The CDR3, as DNA: TGTGCCAGCAGCCGGTCGGGGGGCTCAGGGAACACTGAAGCTTTCTTT. The chain combines TRBV5-6 with TRBJ1-1, with D possibly matching TRBD1 (6 bases). Germline values: CDR1 SGHDT, CDR2 YYEEEE. Deletions cut 4 bases from V and 1 base from J, with 17 bases between. The CDR3 is 16 residues long.

The chain uses TRBV29-1 and TRBJ2-1, with D possibly TRBD2 on 6 matching bases. V was shortened by 8 bases and J by 8 bases, with 25 bases between the two germline ends. The CDR3 sequence is 15 residues long. The germline CDR1 and CDR2 sequences are SQVTM and ANQGSEA. CDR3 bases: TGCAGCTTTCGGACCGGGACTGGCCTTGGGGATGAGCAGTTCTTC. Translating gives CSFRTGTGLGDEQFF.